Here is one T cell receptor (beta chain) with its context. The germline V gene encodes CDR1 LNHDA and CDR2 SQIVND (reference sequence). The CDR3 length is 15 residues. V lost 3 bases, J lost 0 bases, and 4 bases stayed unmatched. The data belong to a study of blood T cell repertoires in COVID-19. In the authors' workflow: Researchers report that nucleated cell counts were estimated from reference gene primer amplification. Sequencing used immunoSEQ multiplex PCR; TCRdb keeps in-frame clones, though not all of them. V, J and clone size derive from that table, while D and trimming were established from the DNA sequence. The data show approximately 76,000 clones, with around nine tenths seen just once and 8.5% held by the top ten.

Sequenced input: peripheral blood. V and J are TRBV19 and TRBJ2-7, with 8 bases fitting TRBD1. The receptor comes from a human donor in a cohort sampled during active COVID-19. This CDR3 reads CASSMGTGFSYEQYF. CDR3 sequence (DNA): TGTGCCAGTAGTATGGGGACAGGATTCTCCTACGAGCAGTACTTC.